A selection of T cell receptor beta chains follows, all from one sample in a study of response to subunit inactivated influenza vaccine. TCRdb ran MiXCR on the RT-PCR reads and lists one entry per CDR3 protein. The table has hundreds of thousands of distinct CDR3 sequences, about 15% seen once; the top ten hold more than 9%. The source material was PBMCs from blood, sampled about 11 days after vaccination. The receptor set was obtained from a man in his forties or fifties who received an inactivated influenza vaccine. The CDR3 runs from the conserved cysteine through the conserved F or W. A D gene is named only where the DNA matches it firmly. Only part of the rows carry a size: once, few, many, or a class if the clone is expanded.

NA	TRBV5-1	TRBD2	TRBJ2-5	CASSLGAGVHQETQYF	TGCGCCAGCAGCTTGGGAGCGGGGGTCCATCAAGAGACCCAGTACTTC
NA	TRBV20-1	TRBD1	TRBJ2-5	CSAKQGAQETQYF	TGCAGTGCTAAACAGGGGGCCCAAGAGACCCAGTACTTC
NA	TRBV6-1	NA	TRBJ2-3	CASSGRAGVGSGTDTQYF	TGTGCCAGCAGTGGACGGGCAGGGGTGGGCTCCGGCACAGATACGCAGTATTTT
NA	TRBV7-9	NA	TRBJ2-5	CASSNSRQGPGETQYF	TGTGCCAGCAGCAATAGTCGGCAGGGGCCTGGGGAGACCCAGTACTTC
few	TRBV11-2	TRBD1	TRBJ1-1	CASSVRDRGLRINKNTEAFF	TGTGCCAGCAGCGTCCGGGACAGGGGGCTGCGAATCAATAAGAACACTGAAGCTTTCTTT
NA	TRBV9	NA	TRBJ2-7	CASSVGGGGIYEQYF	TGTGCCAGCAGCGTAGGCGGTGGCGGAATTTACGAGCAGTACTTC
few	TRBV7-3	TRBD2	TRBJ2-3	CASSVTSDYTDTQYF	TGTGCCAGCAGCGTTACTAGCGACTACACAGATACGCAGTATTTT
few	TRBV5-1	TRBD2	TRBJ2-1	CASSLVLAGGLSNEQFF	TGCGCCAGCAGCTTGGTTTTAGCGGGAGGACTATCCAATGAGCAGTTCTTC
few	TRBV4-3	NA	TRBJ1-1	CASSHQQGSTEAFF	TGCGCCAGCAGCCATCAGCAGGGTAGCACTGAAGCTTTCTTT
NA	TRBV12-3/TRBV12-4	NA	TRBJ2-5	CASSLGYRETQYF	TGTGCCAGCAGTTTAGGCTATCGGGAGACCCAGTACTTC
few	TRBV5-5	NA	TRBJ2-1	CASSLIVGGDNEQFF	TGTGCCAGCAGCTTGATCGTGGGGGGAGACAATGAGCAGTTCTTC
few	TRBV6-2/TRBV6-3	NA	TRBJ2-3	CASSYRTPGDTQYF	TGTGCCAGCAGTTACCGGACTCCGGGAGATACGCAGTATTTT
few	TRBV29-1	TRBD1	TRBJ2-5	CSVERGTGGQTQYF	TGCAGCGTTGAAAGGGGGACAGGGGGCCAGACCCAGTACTTC